Given below is one T cell receptor (beta chain) in context. Its antigen is as yet unknown. Cultured CD4+ T-cell DNA underwent Oncomine TCR Beta short-read sequencing. CD4+ T cells were cultured, and genomic DNA was extracted from them. TCRdb re-analysed the PCR reads in MiXCR, keeping a single row per CDR3 protein. The sample yields 9,000 to 15,000 distinct CDR3 sequences, approximately 50% seen once. This sample's treatment: roughly ten-day PBMC culture with coronavirus spike peptide pools or control peptides (ViraFEST assay). The sample is drawn from a study of vaccination and CD4 T cells after COVID-19. Turning to the study itself: Four females and six males made up the convalescents, two of whom were Hispanic. Convalescent patients gave post-COVID blood a median about 110 days post-diagnosis, range 35 to 161. The cells in question were stimulated using overlapping spike peptides derived from SARS-CoV-2, HCoV-NL63, HCoV-OC43 and HCoV-229E.

Sequenced input: CD4+ T cells from blood, cultured in vitro. This TCR was sampled from a human donor who had recovered from COVID-19.

The CDR3 sequence: CASSIGASGDPYNEQFF. As DNA, the CDR3 is TGTGCCAGTAGTATTGGGGCTAGCGGGGACCCCTACAATGAGCAGTTCTTC. The chain uses TRBV19 and TRBJ2-1, with 9 bases lining up with TRBD2. The CDR3 is made up of 17 amino acids. Germline CDR1 is LNHDA and CDR2 is SQIVND (reference sequence). J lost 2 bases, V lost 3 bases, and 8 bases had no gene match.